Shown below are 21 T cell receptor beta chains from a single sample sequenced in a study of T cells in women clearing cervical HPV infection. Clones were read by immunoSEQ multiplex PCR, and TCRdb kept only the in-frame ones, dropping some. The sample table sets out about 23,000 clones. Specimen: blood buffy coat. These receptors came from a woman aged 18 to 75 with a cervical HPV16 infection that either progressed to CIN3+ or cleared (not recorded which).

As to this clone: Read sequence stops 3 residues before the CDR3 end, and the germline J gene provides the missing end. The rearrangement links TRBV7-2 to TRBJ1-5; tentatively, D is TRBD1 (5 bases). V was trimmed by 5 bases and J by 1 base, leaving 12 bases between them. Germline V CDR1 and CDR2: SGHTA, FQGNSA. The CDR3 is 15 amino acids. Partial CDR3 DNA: TGTGCCAGCAGCGTCCAGGGTCAGAGCAATCAGCCC. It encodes CASSVQGQSNQP. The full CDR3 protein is CASSVQGQSNQPQHF.

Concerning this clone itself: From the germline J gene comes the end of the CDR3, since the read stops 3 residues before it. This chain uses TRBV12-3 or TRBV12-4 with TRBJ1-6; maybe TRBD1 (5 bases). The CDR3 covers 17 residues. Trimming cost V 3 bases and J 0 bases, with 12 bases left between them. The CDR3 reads CASSLRTPSSYNSPLHF. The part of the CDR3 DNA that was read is TGTGCCAGCAGTTTGAGGACACCGAGCTCCTATAATTCACCC.

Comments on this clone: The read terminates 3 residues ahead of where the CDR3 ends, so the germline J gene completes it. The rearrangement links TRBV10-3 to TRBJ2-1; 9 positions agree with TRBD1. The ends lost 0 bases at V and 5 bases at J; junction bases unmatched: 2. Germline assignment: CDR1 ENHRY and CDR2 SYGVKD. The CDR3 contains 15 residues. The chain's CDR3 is CAISESGTGNNEQFF. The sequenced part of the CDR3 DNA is TGTGCCATCAGTGAGTCCGGGACAGGGAACAATGAG.

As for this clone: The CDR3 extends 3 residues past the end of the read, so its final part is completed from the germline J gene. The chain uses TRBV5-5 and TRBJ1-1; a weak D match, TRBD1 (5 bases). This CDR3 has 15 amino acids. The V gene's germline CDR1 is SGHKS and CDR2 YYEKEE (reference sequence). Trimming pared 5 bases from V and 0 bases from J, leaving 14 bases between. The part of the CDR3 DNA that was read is TGTGCCAGCAGGCCGTTGACAGTCCTGAACACTGAA. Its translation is CASRPLTVLNTE. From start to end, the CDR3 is CASRPLTVLNTEAFF.

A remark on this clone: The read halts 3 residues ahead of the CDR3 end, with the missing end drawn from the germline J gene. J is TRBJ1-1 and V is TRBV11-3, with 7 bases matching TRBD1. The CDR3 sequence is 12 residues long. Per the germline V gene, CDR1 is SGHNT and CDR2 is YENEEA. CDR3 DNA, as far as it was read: TGTGCCAGCAGCTACGAGACAGGGGAA. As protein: CASSYETGE. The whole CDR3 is CASSYETGEAFF.

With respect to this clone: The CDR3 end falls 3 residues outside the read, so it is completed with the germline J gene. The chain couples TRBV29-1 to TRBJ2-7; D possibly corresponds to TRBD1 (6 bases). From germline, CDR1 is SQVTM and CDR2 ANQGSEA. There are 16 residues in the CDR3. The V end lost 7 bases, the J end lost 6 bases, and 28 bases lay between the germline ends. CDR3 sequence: CSAGWAGAPGTSEQYF. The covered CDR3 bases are TGCAGCGCGGGTTGGGCAGGGGCCCCCGGGACCTCCGAG.

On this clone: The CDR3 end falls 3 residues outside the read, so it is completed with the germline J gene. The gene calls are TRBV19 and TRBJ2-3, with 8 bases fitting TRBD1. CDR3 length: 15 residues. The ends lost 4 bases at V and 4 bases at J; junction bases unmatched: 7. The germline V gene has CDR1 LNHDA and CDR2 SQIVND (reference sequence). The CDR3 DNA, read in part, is TGTGCCAGTAGTACTCAGGGGGCGCCCCCAGATACG. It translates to CASSTQGAPPDT. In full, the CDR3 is CASSTQGAPPDTQYF.

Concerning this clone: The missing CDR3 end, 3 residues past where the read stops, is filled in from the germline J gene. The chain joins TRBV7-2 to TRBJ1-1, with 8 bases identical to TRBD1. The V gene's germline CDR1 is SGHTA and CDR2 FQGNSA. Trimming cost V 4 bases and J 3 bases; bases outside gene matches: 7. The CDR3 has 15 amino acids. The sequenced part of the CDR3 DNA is TGTGCCAGCAGCTGGACGACAGGGGTGGACACTGAA. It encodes CASSWTTGVDTE. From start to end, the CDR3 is CASSWTTGVDTEAFF.

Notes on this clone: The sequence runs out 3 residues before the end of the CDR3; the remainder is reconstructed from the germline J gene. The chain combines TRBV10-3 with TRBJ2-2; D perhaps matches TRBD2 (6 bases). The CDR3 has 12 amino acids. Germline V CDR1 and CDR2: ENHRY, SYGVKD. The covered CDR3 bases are TGTGCCGCGGGGCCGGGTAATGAAAAG. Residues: CAAGPGNEK. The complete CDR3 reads CAAGPGNEKLFF.

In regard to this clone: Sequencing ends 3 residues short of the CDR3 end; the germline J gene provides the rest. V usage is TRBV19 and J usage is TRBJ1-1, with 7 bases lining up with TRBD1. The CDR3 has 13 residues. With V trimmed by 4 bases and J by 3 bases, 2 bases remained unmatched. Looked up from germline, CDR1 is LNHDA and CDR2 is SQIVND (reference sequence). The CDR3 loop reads CASSTGQDTEAFF. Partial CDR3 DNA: TGTGCCAGTAGTACCGGACAGGACACTGAA.

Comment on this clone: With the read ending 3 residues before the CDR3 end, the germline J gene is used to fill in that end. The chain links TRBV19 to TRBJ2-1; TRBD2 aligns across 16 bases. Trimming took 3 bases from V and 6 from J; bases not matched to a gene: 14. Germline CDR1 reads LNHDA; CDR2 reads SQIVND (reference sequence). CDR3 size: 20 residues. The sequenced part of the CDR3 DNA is TGTGCCAGTAGTATTCTCTTTCCCCCCGGGACTAGCGGGAGGGCCAATGAG. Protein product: CASSILFPPGTSGRANE. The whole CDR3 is CASSILFPPGTSGRANEQFF.

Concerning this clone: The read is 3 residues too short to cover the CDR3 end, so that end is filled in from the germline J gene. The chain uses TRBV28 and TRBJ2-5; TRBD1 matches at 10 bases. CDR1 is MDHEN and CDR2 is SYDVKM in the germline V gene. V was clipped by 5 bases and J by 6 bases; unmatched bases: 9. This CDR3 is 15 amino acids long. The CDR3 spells CASSTGQGSTKTQYF. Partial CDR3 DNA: TGTGCCAGCAGTACGGGACAGGGGTCTACGAAGACC. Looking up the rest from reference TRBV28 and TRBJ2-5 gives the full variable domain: DVKVTQSSRYLVKRTGEKVFLECVQDMDHENMFWYRQDPGLGLRLIYFSYDVKMKEKGDIPEGYSVSREKKERFSLILESASTNQTSMYLCASSTGQGSTKTQYFGPGTRLLVL.

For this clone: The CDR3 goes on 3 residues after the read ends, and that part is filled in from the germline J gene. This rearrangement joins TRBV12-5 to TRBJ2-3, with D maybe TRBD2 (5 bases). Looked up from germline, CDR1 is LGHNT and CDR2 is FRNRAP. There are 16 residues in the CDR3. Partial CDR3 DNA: TGTGCTAGTGGTTTGGTATTCGGGGTTGGGATCCAGCCG. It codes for CASGLVFGVGIQP. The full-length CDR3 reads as CASGLVFGVGIQPQYF.

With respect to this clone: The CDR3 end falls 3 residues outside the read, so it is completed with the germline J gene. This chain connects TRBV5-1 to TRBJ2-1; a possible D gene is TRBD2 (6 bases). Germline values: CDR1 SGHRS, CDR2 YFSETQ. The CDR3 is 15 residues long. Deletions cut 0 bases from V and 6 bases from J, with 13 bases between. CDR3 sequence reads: CASSLEVQGGNEQFF. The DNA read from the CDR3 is TGCGCCAGCAGCTTGGAGGTCCAGGGAGGCAATGAG.

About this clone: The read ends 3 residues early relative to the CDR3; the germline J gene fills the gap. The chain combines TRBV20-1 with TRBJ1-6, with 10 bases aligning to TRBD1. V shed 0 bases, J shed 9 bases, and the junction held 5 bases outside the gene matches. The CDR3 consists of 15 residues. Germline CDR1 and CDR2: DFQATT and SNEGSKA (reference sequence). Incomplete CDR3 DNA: TGCAGTGCTAGAGACCAGGGACAGGGGAGTTCACCC. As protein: CSARDQGQGSSP. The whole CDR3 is CSARDQGQGSSPLHF.

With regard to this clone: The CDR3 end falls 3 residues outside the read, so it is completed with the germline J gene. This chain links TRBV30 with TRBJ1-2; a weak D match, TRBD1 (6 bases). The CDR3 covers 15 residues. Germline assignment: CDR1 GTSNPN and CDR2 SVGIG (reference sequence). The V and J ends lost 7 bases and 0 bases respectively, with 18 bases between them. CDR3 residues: CASLGAGQTNYGYTF. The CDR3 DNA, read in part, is TGTGCCTCCCTGGGGGCAGGACAGACTAACTATGGC.

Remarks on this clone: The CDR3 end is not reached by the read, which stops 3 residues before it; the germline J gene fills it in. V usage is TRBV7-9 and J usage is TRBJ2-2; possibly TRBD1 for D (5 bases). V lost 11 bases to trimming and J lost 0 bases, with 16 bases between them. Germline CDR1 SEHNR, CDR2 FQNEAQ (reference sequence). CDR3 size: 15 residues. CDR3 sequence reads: CAAKISGTNTGELFF. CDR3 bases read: TGTGCCGCCAAAATATCAGGGACGAACACCGGGGAG.

The CDR3 loop is CSASQRGVTDTQYF. The sequenced part of the CDR3 DNA is TGCAGCGCCTCCCAGCGGGGGGTGACAGATACG. The chain carries TRBV29-1 and TRBJ2-3; 9 nucleotides match TRBD2. The read halts 3 residues ahead of the CDR3 end, with the missing end drawn from the germline J gene. Germline V gene sequence: CDR1 SQVTM, CDR2 ANQGSEA. V lost 7 bases, J lost 3 bases, and 8 bases stayed unmatched. The CDR3 contains 14 residues.

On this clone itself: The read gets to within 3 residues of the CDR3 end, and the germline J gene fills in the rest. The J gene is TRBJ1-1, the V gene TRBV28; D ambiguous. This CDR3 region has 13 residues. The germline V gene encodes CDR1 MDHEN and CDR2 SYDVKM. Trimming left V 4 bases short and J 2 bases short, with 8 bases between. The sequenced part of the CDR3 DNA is TGTGCCAGCAGTTCTCCTATAAACACTGAA. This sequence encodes CASSSPINTE. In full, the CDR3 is CASSSPINTEAFF.

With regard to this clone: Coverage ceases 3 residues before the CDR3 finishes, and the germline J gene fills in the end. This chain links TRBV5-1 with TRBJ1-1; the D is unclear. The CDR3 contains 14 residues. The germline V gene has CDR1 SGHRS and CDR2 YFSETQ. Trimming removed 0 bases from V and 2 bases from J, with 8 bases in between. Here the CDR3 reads CASSLEVINTEAFF. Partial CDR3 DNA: TGCGCCAGCAGCTTGGAGGTTATAAACACTGAA.

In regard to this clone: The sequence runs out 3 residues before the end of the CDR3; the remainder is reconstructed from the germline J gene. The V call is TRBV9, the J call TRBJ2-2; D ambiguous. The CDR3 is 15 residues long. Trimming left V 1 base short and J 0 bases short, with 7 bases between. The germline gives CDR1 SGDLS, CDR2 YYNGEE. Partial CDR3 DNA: TGTGCCAGCAGCGTACGTTCAGCGAACACCGGGGAG. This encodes CASSVRSANTGE. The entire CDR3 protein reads CASSVRSANTGELFF.